Listed here are 10 T cell receptor beta chains from one sample, sequenced in a study of blood T cell repertoires in COVID-19. Data came from immunoSEQ multiplex PCR; TCRdb stores just in-frame clones and leaves some out. Of some 140,000 clones in the sample, more than 75% are singletons; the top ten hold approximately 11%. The sample consisted of peripheral blood. Receptor source: a man aged 60 to 69 who had recovered from COVID-19.

V is TRBV19 and J is TRBJ1-1; D is unresolved. The CDR3 consists of 13 residues. Germline V gene lookup returns CDR1 LNHDA and CDR2 SQIVND (reference sequence). Trimming removed 1 base from V and 4 bases from J, with 7 bases in between. CDR3 in amino acids: CASSIAMRTEAFF. The CDR3 DNA reads TGTGCCAGTAGTATAGCTATGCGCACTGAAGCTTTCTTT.

The chain uses TRBV4-3 and TRBJ1-2; a weak D match, TRBD1 (5 bases). V lost 4 bases and J 10 bases, leaving 13 bases between the germline ends. The CDR3 loop spans 12 amino acids. Germline assignment: CDR1 LGHNA and CDR2 YSLEER. The CDR3 nucleotides are TGCGCCAGCAGCCCAAGCACAGGCCCCTACACCTTC. It codes for CASSPSTGPYTF.

This chain joins TRBV29-1 and TRBJ2-6, with 8 bases that match TRBD1. V shed 6 bases, J shed 3 bases, and the junction held 10 bases outside the gene matches. This CDR3 contains 16 residues. Germline V gene lookup returns CDR1 SQVTM and CDR2 ANQGSEA. CDR3 in amino acids: CSVSGTGGGGANVLTF. The CDR3 DNA is TGCAGCGTGTCCGGGACAGGTGGAGGTGGGGCCAACGTCCTGACTTTC.

The chain recombines TRBV19 with TRBJ2-2; 9 nucleotides match TRBD1. Germline CDR1 reads LNHDA; CDR2 reads SQIVND (reference sequence). V lost 7 bases and J lost 7; bases outside the gene matches: 7. This CDR3 has 14 amino acids. CDR3 sequence: CASTPTGGSGELFF. Written as DNA, the CDR3 is TGTGCCAGTACCCCGACAGGGGGAAGCGGGGAGCTGTTTTTT.

The V gene is TRBV19, the J gene TRBJ2-5; weak D call: TRBD1 (6 bases). CDR1 and CDR2 from the germline V gene are LNHDA and SQIVND (reference sequence). This CDR3 comprises 13 residues. V was trimmed by 6 bases and J by 2 bases, leaving 10 bases between them. The CDR3 spells CASRARGQETQYF. The CDR3 DNA reads TGTGCCAGTAGAGCGAGGGGGCAAGAGACCCAGTACTTC.

V is TRBV3-1 (or the pseudogene TRBV3-2) and J is TRBJ1-1; D gene ambiguous. V was pared by 1 base and J by 1 base, with 10 bases between. The CDR3 is 15 residues long. The germline V gene has CDR1 LGHDT and CDR2 YNNKEL (reference sequence). The CDR3 DNA sequence: TGTGCCAGCAGCCAAGGCGAGATAAAGAACACTGAAGCTTTCTTT. Translated: CASSQGEIKNTEAFF.

The gene calls are TRBV5-8 and TRBJ2-2, with 9 bases identical to TRBD2. This CDR3 comprises 15 residues. Germline V gene data show CDR1 as SGHTS and CDR2 as YDEGEE. V lost 4 bases and J lost 3; bases outside the gene matches: 4. This CDR3 reads CASSNSGRDTGELFF. The CDR3 coding sequence is TGTGCCAGCAGCAATAGCGGGAGAGACACCGGGGAGCTGTTTTTT.

The gene calls are TRBV4-3 and TRBJ2-1; D possibly corresponds to TRBD1 (5 bases). This CDR3 contains 14 residues. The germline gives CDR1 LGHNA, CDR2 YSLEER. The germline V and J ends were trimmed by 4 bases and 2 bases, with 9 bases remaining between them. The CDR3 here is CASSPGKAYNEQFF. DNA for the CDR3: TGCGCCAGCAGCCCAGGGAAAGCCTACAATGAGCAGTTCTTC.

This clone was counted a single time. The V call is TRBV7-9, the J call TRBJ2-7; 8 bases fit TRBD1. CDR3 length: 14 amino acids. V dropped 5 bases and J dropped 12; count of bases not matched to a gene: 15. Germline V CDR1 and CDR2: SEHNR, FQNEAQ (reference sequence). The CDR3 loop is CASSAPGQDPFRYF. The DNA of the CDR3 is TGTGCCAGCAGCGCACCGGGACAGGATCCTTTTAGGTACTTC.

This clone was seen only once. This chain's CDR3 is CASSSPGTLYNEQFF. Written as DNA, the CDR3 is TGTGCCAGCAGCTCCCCCGGGACTCTCTACAATGAGCAGTTCTTC. The rearrangement links TRBV7-9 to TRBJ2-1; D may be TRBD2 (6 bases). The CDR3 loop spans 15 amino acids. V gave up 4 bases and J gave up 3 bases, with 13 bases separating them. The germline V gene has CDR1 SEHNR and CDR2 FQNEAQ (reference sequence).